Each of the 9 T cell receptor beta chains below was sequenced from the same sample in a study of radiotherapy plus CTLA-4 blockade in lung cancer. The assay was immunoSEQ multiplex PCR, and TCRdb's table has in-frame clones only and misses some. Of 90,000 or so clones in the sample, around 85% were seen once. Sequencing used peripheral blood, obtained from a patient treated with radiotherapy plus ipilimumab. These TCRs come from a human donor with non-small cell lung cancer who had a partial response to radiotherapy plus ipilimumab.

This sequence joins TRBV11-1 and TRBJ2-1; TRBD1 matches at 12 bases. CDR3 size: 13 residues. The germline CDR1 and CDR2 sequences are SGHAT and FQDESV (reference sequence). Trimming removed 1 base from V and 13 bases from J; junction bases left unmatched: 2. For the CDR3, the DNA is TGTGCCAGCAGCTTAGGGGGACAGGGGGCCCAGTTCTTC. Protein product: CASSLGGQGAQFF.

The chain is built from TRBV5-4 and TRBJ1-2, with 8 nucleotides matching TRBD1. This CDR3 spans 17 amino acids. In germline, CDR1 is SGHNT, CDR2 YYREEE (reference sequence). Trimming cost V 3 bases and J 4 bases; bases outside gene matches: 14. CDR3 sequence (DNA): TGTGCCAGCAGCTCAAAAGGACAGGGCAATACCGGCTATGGCTACACCTTC. It encodes CASSSKGQGNTGYGYTF.

Points on this clone: A read error may produce the germline difference seen at one junction end. The V call is TRBV19, the J call TRBJ1-1; D is unresolved. The CDR3 has 13 residues. Germline CDR1 reads LNHDA; CDR2 reads SQIVND (reference sequence). CDR3 nucleotides: TGTGCCACCCTCCGGACGGGGAACACTGAAGCTTTCTTC. Protein product: CATLRTGNTEAFF.

This clone was found once. The chain has TRBV5-4 and TRBJ2-7; D is possibly TRBD1 (7 bases). Trimming cost V 4 bases and J 4 bases, with 12 bases left between them. The CDR3 has 13 residues. Germline assignment: CDR1 SGHNT and CDR2 YYREEE (reference sequence). CDR3 nucleotides: TGTGCCAGCAGCGCGGGACAGACATACGAGCAGTACTTC. It codes for CASSAGQTYEQYF. Full variable domain (remainder filled in from reference TRBV5-4 and TRBJ2-7): ETGVTQSPTHLIKTRGQQVTLRCSSQSGHNTVSWYQQALGQGPQFIFQYYREEENGRGNFPPRFSGLQFPNYSSELNVNALELDDSALYLCASSAGQTYEQYFGPGTRLTVT.

This chain connects TRBV10-2 to TRBJ2-1, with TRBD1 matching 8 bases. The trim removed 5 bases at V and 4 bases at J, leaving 10 bases unmatched. There are 16 residues in the CDR3. Germline V CDR1 and CDR2: WSHSY, SAAADI. The CDR3 reads CASSQAVGQAYNEQFF. CDR3 sequence (DNA): TGCGCCAGCAGTCAAGCCGTGGGACAGGCTTACAATGAGCAGTTCTTC.

This chain joins TRBV15 and TRBJ1-4, with D unclear. Per germline, CDR1 LNHNV and CDR2 YYDKDF (reference sequence). The CDR3 is made up of 15 amino acids. V was clipped by 5 bases and J by 6 bases, with 16 bases between them. CDR3 DNA sequence: TGTGCCACCAGCTCTCGGACGGGAGGAGATGAAAAACTGTTTTTT. Its translation: CATSSRTGGDEKLFF. Combining the CDR3 with reference TRBV15 and TRBJ1-4 gives the whole variable domain DAMVIQNPRYQVTQFGKPVTLSCSQTLNHNVMYWYQQKSSQAPKLLFHYYDKDFNNEADTPDNFQSRRPNTSFCFLDIRSPGLGDTAMYLCATSSRTGGDEKLFFGSGTQLSVL.

The V and J genes are TRBV15 and TRBJ2-2, with 10 positions matching TRBD2. Germline-derived CDR1 and CDR2 are LNHNV and YYDKDF (reference sequence). V was pared by 0 bases and J by 1 base, with 5 bases of the junction left unmatched. CDR3 length equals 18 residues. The CDR3 DNA sequence: TGTGCCACCAGCAGAGATCGGAGGACTAGCGGGAACACCGGGGAGCTGTTTTTT. Encoded protein: CATSRDRRTSGNTGELFF.

The rearrangement joins TRBV19 to TRBJ2-7; 13 bases fit TRBD2. Germline CDR1 is LNHDA and CDR2 is SQIVND (reference sequence). Trimming removed 5 bases from V and 2 bases from J; junction bases left unmatched: 3. This CDR3 contains 15 residues. The CDR3 DNA is TGTGCCAGTAGTTGGACTAGCGGGGGCACCTACGAGCAGTACTTC. Encoded protein: CASSWTSGGTYEQYF.

The rearrangement links TRBV29-1 to TRBJ2-5, with TRBD2 matching over 9 bases. Germline-derived CDR1 and CDR2 are SQVTM and ANQGSEA. Trimming cost V 7 bases and J 2 bases; bases outside gene matches: 5. The CDR3 length is 13 residues. For the CDR3, the DNA is TGCAGCGGACTGACTAGCGGACAAGAGACCCAGTACTTC. Its translation is CSGLTSGQETQYF.